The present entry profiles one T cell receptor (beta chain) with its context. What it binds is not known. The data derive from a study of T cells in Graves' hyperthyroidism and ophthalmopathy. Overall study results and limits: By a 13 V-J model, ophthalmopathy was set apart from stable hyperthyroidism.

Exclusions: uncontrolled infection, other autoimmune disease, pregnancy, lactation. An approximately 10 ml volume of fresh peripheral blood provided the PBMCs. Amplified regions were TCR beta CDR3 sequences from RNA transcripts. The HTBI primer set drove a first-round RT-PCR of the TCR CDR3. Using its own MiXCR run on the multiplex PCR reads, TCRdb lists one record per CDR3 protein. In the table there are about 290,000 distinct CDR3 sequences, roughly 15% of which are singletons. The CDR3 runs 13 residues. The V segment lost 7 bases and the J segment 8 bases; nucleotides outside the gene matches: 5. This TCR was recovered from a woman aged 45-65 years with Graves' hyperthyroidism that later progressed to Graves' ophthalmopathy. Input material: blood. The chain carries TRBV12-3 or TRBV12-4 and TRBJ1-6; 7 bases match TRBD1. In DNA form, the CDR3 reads TGTGCCAGCACCAGACAGGGTGATTCACCCCTCCACTTT. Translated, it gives CASTRQGDSPLHF.